The next 2 T cell receptor beta chains were all read from a single sample in a study of blood T cell repertoires in COVID-19. Only in-frame clones appear in the TCRdb table, and some are missing; sequencing was by immunoSEQ multiplex PCR. Counted here are about 190,000 clones, nearly 85% occurring once; the ten biggest clones make up under 5.5%. Sequencing was performed on peripheral blood. Receptor source: a woman in her thirties with acute or convalescent COVID-19.

This clone was seen just once. The chain carries TRBV10-3 and TRBJ2-2; possibly TRBD1 for D (5 bases). V lost 0 bases and J lost 5, with 10 bases in between. The CDR3 sequence is 15 residues long. Germline assignment: CDR1 ENHRY and CDR2 SYGVKD. For the CDR3, the DNA is TGTGCCATCAGTGAGTCGTCAGGGTTTACCGGGGAGCTGTTTTTT. Its protein is CAISESSGFTGELFF.

Only a few counts were recorded for this clone. The chain has TRBV28 and TRBJ1-5, with 7 bases identical to TRBD1. Germline V gene data show CDR1 as MDHEN and CDR2 as SYDVKM. V shed 6 bases, J shed 0 bases, and the junction held 11 bases outside the gene matches. The CDR3 has 17 amino acids. This CDR3 is CASRRQGVGYSNQPQHF. In nucleotides, the CDR3 is TGTGCCAGCAGACGCCAGGGGGTGGGATATAGCAATCAGCCCCAGCATTTT.